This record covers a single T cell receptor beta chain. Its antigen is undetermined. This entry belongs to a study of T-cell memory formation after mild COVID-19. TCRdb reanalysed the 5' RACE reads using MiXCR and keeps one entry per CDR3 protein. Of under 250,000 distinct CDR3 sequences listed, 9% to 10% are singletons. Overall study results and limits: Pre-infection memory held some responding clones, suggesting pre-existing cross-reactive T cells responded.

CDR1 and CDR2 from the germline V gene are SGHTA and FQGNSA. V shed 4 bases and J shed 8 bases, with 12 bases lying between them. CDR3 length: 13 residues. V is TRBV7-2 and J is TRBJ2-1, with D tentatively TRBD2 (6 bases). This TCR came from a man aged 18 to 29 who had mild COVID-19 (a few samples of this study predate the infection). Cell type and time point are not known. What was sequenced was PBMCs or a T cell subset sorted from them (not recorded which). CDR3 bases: TGTGCCAGCAGCTCCGGAGGGACGGATGAGCAGTTCTTC. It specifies CASSSGGTDEQFF.